This T cell receptor beta chain was captured in a study of blood T cell repertoires in COVID-19. Study-level background: The samples span acute and convalescent COVID-19 from the United States, Italy and Spain. T cells, B-cell-depleted T cells, or PBMCs provided the cDNA or gDNA that served as material.

Germline V gives CDR1 ENHRY, CDR2 SYGVKD. The V and J ends lost 4 bases and 3 bases respectively, with 12 bases between them. The CDR3 is made up of 14 amino acids. This clone appeared once. Authors' data handling: The authors estimated nucleated cell counts from reference gene primer amplification. Method: immunoSEQ multiplex PCR; TCRdb's copy keeps in-frame clones and lacks some. The V and J calls and the clone size are those of that table, but D and trimming were determined from the DNA. The data show 90,000 to 100,000 clones, 86% seen once. Sequencing was performed on peripheral blood. The chain is built from TRBV10-3 and TRBJ1-2; D is ambiguous. This clonotype was sampled from a man older than 75 with acute or convalescent COVID-19. CDR3 protein: CAISGGPLDYGYTF. CDR3 DNA sequence: TGTGCCATCAGTGGCGGGCCTTTGGACTATGGCTACACCTTC.